Here is one TCR beta chain with its context. Its specificity is not known. TCRdb re-analysed the 5' RACE reads in MiXCR, keeping a single row per CDR3 protein. The table includes 700,000 or so distinct CDR3 sequences, over 8.5% detected once. V lost 7 bases to trimming and J lost 2 bases, with 12 bases between them. This CDR3 spans 12 amino acids. Per the germline V gene, CDR1 is SQVTM and CDR2 is ANQGSEA. This sample stems from a study of identical twins. The study, taken as a whole, reports: When twins shared out-of-frame alpha sequences, those sequences had excess low generation probability. The analysis was cross-sectional rather than longitudinal within donors.

In addition, the sample was reused for a study of yellow fever vaccine responses in identical twins. Turning to that study: Vaccine T cell responses of twins reportedly seemed partly convergent and partly personalized.

The sample taken for sequencing was PBMCs. The sequence derives from a woman under 30 in good health. The chain uses TRBV29-1 and TRBJ2-7, with TRBD1 as a possible D gene (6 bases). CDR3 sequence: CSASGEPYEQYF. As DNA, the CDR3 is TGCAGCGCATCAGGGGAGCCCTACGAGCAGTACTTC.